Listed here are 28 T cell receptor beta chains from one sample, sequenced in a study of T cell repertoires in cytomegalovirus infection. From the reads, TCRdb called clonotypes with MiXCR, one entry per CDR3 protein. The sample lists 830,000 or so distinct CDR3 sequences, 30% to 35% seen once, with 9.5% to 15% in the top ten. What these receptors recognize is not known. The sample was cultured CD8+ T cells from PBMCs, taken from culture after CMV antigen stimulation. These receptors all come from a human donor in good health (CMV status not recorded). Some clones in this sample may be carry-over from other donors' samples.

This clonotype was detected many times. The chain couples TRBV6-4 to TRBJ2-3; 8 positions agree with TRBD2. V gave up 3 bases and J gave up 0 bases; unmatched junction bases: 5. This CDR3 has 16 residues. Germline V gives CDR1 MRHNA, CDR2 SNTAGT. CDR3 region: CASSEVGLASTDTQYF. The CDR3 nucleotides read TGTGCCAGCAGTGAAGTAGGACTAGCTAGCACAGATACGCAGTATTTT.

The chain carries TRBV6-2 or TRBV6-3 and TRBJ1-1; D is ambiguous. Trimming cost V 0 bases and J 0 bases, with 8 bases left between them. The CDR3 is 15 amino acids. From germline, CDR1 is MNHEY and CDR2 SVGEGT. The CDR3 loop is CASSYSSGVNTEAFF. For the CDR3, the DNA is TGTGCCAGCAGTTACTCTTCAGGAGTGAACACTGAAGCTTTCTTT.

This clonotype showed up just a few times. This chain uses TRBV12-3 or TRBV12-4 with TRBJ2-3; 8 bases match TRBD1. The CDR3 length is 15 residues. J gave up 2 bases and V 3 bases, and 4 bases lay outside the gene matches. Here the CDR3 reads CASSFPGQDTDTQYF. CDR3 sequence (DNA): TGTGCCAGCAGTTTTCCGGGACAGGACACAGATACGCAGTATTTT.

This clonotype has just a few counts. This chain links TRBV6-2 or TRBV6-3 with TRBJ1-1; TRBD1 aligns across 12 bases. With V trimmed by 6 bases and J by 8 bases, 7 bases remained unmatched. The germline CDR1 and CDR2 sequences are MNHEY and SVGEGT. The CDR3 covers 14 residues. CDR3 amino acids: CASSRGQGAMEAFF. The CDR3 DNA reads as TGTGCCAGCAGCCGGGGACAGGGGGCAATGGAAGCTTTCTTT.

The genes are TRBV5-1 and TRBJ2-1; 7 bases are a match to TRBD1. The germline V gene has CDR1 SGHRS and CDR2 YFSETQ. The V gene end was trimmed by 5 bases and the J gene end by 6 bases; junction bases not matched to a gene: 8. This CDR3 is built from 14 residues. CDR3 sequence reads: CASRLTSGGNEQFF. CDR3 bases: TGCGCCAGCAGACTTACGTCAGGGGGCAATGAGCAGTTCTTC.

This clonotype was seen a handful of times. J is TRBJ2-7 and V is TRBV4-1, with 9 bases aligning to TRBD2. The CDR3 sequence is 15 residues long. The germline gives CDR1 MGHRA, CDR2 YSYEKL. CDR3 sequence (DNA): TGTGCCAGCAGCCAAGGGGCTAGCGGGGCCTACGAGCAGTACGTC. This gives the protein CASSQGASGAYEQYV.

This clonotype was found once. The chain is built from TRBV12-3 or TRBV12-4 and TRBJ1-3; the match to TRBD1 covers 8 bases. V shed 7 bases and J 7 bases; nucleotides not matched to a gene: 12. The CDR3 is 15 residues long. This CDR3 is CASTGQGPTSNTIYF. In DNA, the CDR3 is TGTGCCAGCACCGGACAGGGCCCGACGAGTAACACCATATATTTT.

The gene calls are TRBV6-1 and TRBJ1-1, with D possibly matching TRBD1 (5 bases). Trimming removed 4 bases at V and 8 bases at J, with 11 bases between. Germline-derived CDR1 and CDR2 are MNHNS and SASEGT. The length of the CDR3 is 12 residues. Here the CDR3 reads CASSAGTREAFF. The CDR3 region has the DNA TGTGCCAGCAGTGCCGGGACCCGAGAAGCTTTCTTT.

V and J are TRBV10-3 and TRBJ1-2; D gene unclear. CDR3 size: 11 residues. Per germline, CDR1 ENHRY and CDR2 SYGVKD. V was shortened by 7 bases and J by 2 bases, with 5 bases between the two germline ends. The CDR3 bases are TGTGCCATCAAGACCAACTATGGCTACACCTTC. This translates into CAIKTNYGYTF.

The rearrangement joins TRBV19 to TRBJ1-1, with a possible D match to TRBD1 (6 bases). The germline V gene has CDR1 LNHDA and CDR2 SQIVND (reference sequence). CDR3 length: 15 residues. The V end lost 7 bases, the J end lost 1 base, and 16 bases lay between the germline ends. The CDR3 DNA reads TGTGCCAGTACCGTTGGCAGGGGCCGGAACACTGAAGCTTTCTTT. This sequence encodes CASTVGRGRNTEAFF.

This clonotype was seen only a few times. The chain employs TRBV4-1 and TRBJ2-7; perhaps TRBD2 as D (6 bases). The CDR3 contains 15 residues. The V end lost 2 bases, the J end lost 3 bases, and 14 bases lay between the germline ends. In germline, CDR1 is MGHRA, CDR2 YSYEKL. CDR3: CASSQYPGTFYEQYV. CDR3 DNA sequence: TGCGCCAGCAGCCAATACCCCGGGACTTTCTACGAGCAGTACGTC.

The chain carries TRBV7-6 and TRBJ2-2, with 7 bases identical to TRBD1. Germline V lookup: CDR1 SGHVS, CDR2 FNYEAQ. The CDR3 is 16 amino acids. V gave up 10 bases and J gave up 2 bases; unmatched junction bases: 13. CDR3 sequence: CATPYEGADNTGELFF. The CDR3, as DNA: TGTGCCACCCCCTATGAGGGGGCCGACAACACCGGGGAGCTGTTTTTT.

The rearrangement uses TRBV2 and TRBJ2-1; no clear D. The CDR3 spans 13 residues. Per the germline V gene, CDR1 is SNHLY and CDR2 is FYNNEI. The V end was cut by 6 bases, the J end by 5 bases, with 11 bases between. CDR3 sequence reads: CASRVAGHNEQFF. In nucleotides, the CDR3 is TGTGCCAGCAGGGTAGCAGGCCACAATGAGCAGTTCTTC.

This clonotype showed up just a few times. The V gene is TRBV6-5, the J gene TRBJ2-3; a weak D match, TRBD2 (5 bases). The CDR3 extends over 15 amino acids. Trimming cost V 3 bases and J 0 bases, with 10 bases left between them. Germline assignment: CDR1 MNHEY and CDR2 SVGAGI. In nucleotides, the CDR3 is TGTGCCAGCAGTTATGGTGAGGGAAGCACAGATACGCAGTATTTT. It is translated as CASSYGEGSTDTQYF.

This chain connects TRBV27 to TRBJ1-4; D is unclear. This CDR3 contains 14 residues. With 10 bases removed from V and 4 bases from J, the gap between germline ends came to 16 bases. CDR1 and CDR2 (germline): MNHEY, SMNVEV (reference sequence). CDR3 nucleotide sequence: TGTGCCATACCTCTGGGTCGAGGTAATGAAAAACTGTTTTTT. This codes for CAIPLGRGNEKLFF.

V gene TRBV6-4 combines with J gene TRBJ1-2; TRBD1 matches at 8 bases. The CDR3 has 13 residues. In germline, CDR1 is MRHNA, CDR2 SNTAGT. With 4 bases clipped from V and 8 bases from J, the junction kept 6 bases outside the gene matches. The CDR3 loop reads CASSVDRGYGYTF. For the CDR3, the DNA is TGTGCCAGCAGTGTCGACAGGGGTTACGGCTACACCTTC.

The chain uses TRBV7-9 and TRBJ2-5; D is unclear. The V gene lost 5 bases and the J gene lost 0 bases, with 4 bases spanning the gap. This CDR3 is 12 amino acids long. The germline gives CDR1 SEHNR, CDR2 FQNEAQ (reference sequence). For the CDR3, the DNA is TGTGCCAGCAGCGCGAACCAAGAGACCCAGTACTTC. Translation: CASSANQETQYF.

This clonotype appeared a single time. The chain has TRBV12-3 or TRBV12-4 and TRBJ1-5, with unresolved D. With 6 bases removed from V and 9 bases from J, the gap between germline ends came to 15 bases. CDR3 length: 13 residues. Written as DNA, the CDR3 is TGTGCCAGCAGCTCGAGCTTCGTACGGCCCCAGCATTTT. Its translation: CASSSSFVRPQHF.

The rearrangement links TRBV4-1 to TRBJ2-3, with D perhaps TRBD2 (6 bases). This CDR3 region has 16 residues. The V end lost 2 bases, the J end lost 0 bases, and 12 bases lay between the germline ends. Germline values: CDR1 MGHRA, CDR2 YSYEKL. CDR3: CASSQTTAGSTDTQYF. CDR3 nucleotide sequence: TGCGCCAGCAGCCAAACGACAGCGGGTAGCACAGATACGCAGTATTTT.

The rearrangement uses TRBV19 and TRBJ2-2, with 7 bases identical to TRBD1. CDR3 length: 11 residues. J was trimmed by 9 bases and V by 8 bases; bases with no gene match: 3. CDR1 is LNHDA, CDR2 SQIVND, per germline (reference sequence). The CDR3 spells CASRQGWELFF. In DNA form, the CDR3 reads TGTGCCAGTCGACAGGGCTGGGAGCTGTTTTTT.

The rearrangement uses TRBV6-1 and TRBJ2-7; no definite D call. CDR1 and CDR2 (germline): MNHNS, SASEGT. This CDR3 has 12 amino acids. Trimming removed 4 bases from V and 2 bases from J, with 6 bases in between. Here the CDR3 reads CASSGGPYEQYV. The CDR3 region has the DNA TGTGCCAGCAGTGGGGGTCCCTACGAGCAGTACGTC.

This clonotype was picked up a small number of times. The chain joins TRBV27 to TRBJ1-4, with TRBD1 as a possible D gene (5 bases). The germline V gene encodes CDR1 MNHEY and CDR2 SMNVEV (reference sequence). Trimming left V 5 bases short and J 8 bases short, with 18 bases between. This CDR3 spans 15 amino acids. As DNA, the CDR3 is TGTGCCAGCAGTCTTGATGGGCAGGGAGGCGAAAAACTGTTTTTT. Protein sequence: CASSLDGQGGEKLFF.

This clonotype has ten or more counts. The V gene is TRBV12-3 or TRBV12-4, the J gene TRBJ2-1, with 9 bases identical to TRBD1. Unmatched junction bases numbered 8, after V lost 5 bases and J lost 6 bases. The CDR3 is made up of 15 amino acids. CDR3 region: CASSPGTGTANEQFF. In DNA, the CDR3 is TGTGCCAGCAGTCCCGGGACAGGGACGGCCAATGAGCAGTTCTTC.

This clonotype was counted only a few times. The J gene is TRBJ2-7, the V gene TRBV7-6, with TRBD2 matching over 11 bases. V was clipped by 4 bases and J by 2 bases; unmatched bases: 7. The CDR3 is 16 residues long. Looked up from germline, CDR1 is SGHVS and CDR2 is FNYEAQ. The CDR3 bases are TGTGCCAGCAGCTCAAGACTAGCGGGGCCAACCTACGAGCAGTACTTC. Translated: CASSSRLAGPTYEQYF. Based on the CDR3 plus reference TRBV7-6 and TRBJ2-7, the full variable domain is GAGVSQSPRYKVTKRGQDVALRCDPISGHVSLYWYRQALGQGPEFLTYFNYEAQQDKSGLPNDRFSAERPEGSISTLTIQRTEQRDSAMYRCASSSRLAGPTYEQYFGPGTRLTVT.

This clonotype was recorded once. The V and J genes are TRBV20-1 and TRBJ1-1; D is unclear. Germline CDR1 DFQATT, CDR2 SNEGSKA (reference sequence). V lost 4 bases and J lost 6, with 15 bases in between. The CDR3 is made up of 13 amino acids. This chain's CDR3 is CSAKLAGWSEAFF. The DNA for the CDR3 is TGCAGTGCTAAATTGGCCGGGTGGTCTGAAGCTTTCTTT.

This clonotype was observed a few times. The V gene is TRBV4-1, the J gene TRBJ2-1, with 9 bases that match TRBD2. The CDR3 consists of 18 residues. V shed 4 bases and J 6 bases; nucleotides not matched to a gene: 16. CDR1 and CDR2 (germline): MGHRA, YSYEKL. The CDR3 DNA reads TGCGCCAGCAGCCTAACCCCGGGAGCGGGGGGCAGGGGCAATGAGCAGTTCTTC. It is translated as CASSLTPGAGGRGNEQFF.

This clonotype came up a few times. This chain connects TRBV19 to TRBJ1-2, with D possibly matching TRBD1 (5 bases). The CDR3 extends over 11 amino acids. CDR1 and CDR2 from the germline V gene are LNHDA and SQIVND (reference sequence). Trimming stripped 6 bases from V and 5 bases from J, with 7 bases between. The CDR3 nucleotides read TGTGCCAGTAGCAGGGTTTATGGCTACACCTTC. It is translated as CASSRVYGYTF.

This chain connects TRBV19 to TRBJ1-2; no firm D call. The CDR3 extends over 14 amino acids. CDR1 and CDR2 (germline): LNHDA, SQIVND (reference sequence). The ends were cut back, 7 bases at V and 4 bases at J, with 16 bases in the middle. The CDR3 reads CASTPSSLTYGYTF. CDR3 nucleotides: TGTGCCAGTACCCCATCATCCTTGACCTATGGCTACACCTTC. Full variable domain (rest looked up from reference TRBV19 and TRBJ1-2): DGGITQSPKYLFRKEGQNVTLSCEQNLNHDAMYWYRQDPGQGLRLIYYSQIVNDFQKGDIAEGYSVSREKKESFPLTVTSAQKNPTAFYLCASTPSSLTYGYTFGSGTRLTVV.